Below, 2 T cell receptor beta chains from the same sample are listed, as sequenced in a study of CD8+ T cells in alopecia areata. Regarding treatment: oral pan-JAK inhibitor, 5-10 mg twice daily. RNA was isolated and reverse transcribed to cDNA, the sequencing template. Here immunoSEQ multiplex PCR was the method, and the copy in TCRdb shows in-frame clones only, minus some. The sample shows about 180,000 clones, around 49% of them seen only once. Sequenced material: CD8+ T cells sorted from blood, taken at week 52, from a patient treated with tofacitinib. The receptors shown here come from a human donor with alopecia areata.

This chain connects TRBV11-2 to TRBJ2-3, with 12 bases matching TRBD2. Germline trimming cut 4 bases from V and 2 bases from J; bases unmatched to any gene: 10. The germline V gene has CDR1 SGHAT and CDR2 FQNNGV. The CDR3 loop spans 18 amino acids. CDR3 sequence: CASSSPSGGAPYTDTQYF. In DNA, the CDR3 is TGTGCCAGCAGCTCCCCTAGCGGGGGGGCTCCTTACACAGATACGCAGTATTTT.

V usage is TRBV5-6 and J usage is TRBJ2-1; D is perhaps TRBD1 or TRBD2 (5 bases each). In germline, CDR1 is SGHDT, CDR2 YYEEEE. Trimming stripped 6 bases from V and 5 bases from J, with 21 bases between. The length of the CDR3 is 16 residues. The chain's CDR3 is CASTKPGRIPHNEQFF. DNA of the CDR3: TGTGCCAGCACCAAGCCGGGGCGCATCCCCCACAATGAGCAGTTCTTC.